These 16 T cell receptor beta chains were all obtained from the same sample, sequenced in a study of cytomegalovirus exposure and HLA in healthy donors. PCR involved 60 Vbeta and 13 Jbeta primers. Generated by immunoSEQ multiplex PCR, the TCRdb table keeps only in-frame clones and is missing some. The table shows around 150,000 clones, with 65% to 70% occurring only once. Source material: PBMCs. All receptors come from a young woman in good health and CMV-seropositive.

This chain connects TRBV4-1 to TRBJ1-6; a weak D match, TRBD1 (5 bases). Trimming shortened V by 0 bases and J by 0 bases, and 9 bases separated the two germline ends. Looked up from germline, CDR1 is MGHRA and CDR2 is YSYEKL. The CDR3 is 17 amino acids. CDR3 sequence reads: CASSQDSQGSYNSPLHF. CDR3 DNA sequence: TGCGCCAGCAGCCAAGACAGTCAGGGCTCCTATAATTCACCCCTCCACTTT.

The J gene is TRBJ2-7, the V gene TRBV28; TRBD1 aligns across 12 bases. Germline V gene lookup returns CDR1 MDHEN and CDR2 SYDVKM. There are 16 residues in the CDR3. The V segment lost 5 bases and the J segment 3 bases; nucleotides outside the gene matches: 8. CDR3 DNA sequence: TGTGCCAGCAGTCCAAAAGGGGACAGGGGGCTCTACGAGCAGTACTTC. Protein product: CASSPKGDRGLYEQYF.

CDR3 region: CAWALAGGRNEQFF. The CDR3 DNA sequence: TGTGCCTGGGCACTAGCGGGGGGTAGGAATGAGCAGTTCTTC. The chain has TRBV30 and TRBJ2-1, with TRBD2 identical over 12 bases. Unmatched junction bases numbered 6, after V lost 5 bases and J lost 7 bases. Germline V lookup: CDR1 GTSNPN, CDR2 SVGIG (reference sequence). This CDR3 comprises 14 residues.

The chain uses TRBV4-1 and TRBJ2-7; D gene ambiguous. CDR3 size: 16 residues. V lost 2 bases and J lost 5, with 19 bases in between. CDR1 MGHRA and CDR2 YSYEKL come from the germline V gene. Here the CDR3 reads CASSQKATQSRDEQYF. The CDR3 DNA sequence: TGCGCCAGCAGCCAAAAAGCGACCCAAAGCCGGGACGAGCAGTACTTC.

The sample holds a few counts of this clone. The chain employs TRBV4-1 and TRBJ2-3; 11 positions agree with TRBD1. V shed 0 bases and J 7 bases; nucleotides not matched to a gene: 9. The CDR3 loop spans 17 amino acids. The germline V gene encodes CDR1 MGHRA and CDR2 YSYEKL. CDR3 in amino acids: CASSQDLGDRGMNTQYF. CDR3 bases: TGCGCCAGCAGCCAAGATTTAGGGGACAGGGGGATGAATACGCAGTATTTT.

V usage is TRBV29-1 and J usage is TRBJ2-2; 7 bases are shared with TRBD1. CDR1 is SQVTM and CDR2 is ANQGSEA in the germline V gene. The ends lost 7 bases at V and 6 bases at J; junction bases unmatched: 8. The CDR3 has 13 residues. The CDR3 nucleotides are TGCAGCGCTTTACAGGGGTGGGCCGGGGAGCTGTTTTTT. The encoded protein is CSALQGWAGELFF.

The chain joins TRBV6-5 to TRBJ1-2, with 7 bases aligning to TRBD1. Unmatched junction bases numbered 6, after V lost 5 bases and J lost 3 bases. Germline values: CDR1 MNHEY, CDR2 SVGAGI. This CDR3 contains 14 residues. The CDR3 DNA is TGTGCCAGCAGTACTTTCACAGGGGACTATGGCTACACCTTC. Encoded protein: CASSTFTGDYGYTF.

The chain carries TRBV20-1 and TRBJ1-2; D not certain. The germline V gene encodes CDR1 DFQATT and CDR2 SNEGSKA (reference sequence). There are 11 residues in the CDR3. The V and J ends lost 6 bases and 3 bases respectively, with 8 bases between them. The CDR3, as DNA: TGCAGTGCCCGCCGGGACTATGGCTACACCTTC. This sequence encodes CSARRDYGYTF.

V gene TRBV7-9 combines with J gene TRBJ2-5; a weak D match, TRBD2 (5 bases). The J call may be incorrect, as the DNA end agrees better with TRBJ2-7. The CDR3 contains 14 residues. CDR1 and CDR2 from the germline V gene are SEHNR and FQNEAQ (reference sequence). This CDR3 reads CASSYDRGTYEQYF. In DNA, the CDR3 is TGTGCCAGCAGTTACGATCGGGGAACCTACGAGCAGTACTTC.

V usage is TRBV27 and J usage is TRBJ1-1; a possible D gene is TRBD1 (5 bases). Germline CDR1 is MNHEY and CDR2 is SMNVEV (reference sequence). CDR3 length: 15 amino acids. V lost 5 bases, J lost 3 bases, and 16 bases lay in between. The CDR3 sequence: CASSQLQGRDTEAFF. The CDR3 coding sequence is TGTGCCAGCAGTCAACTGCAGGGTAGGGACACTGAAGCTTTCTTT.

The chain employs TRBV19 and TRBJ1-1, with no clear D. The V and J ends lost 8 bases and 2 bases respectively, with 15 bases between them. Per the germline V gene, CDR1 is LNHDA and CDR2 is SQIVND (reference sequence). The CDR3 extends over 14 amino acids. The CDR3, as DNA: TGTGCCAGTTCTTATAGAGCTGCCAACACTGAAGCTTTCTTT. Residues: CASSYRAANTEAFF.

The rearrangement uses TRBV28 and TRBJ1-5; 9 bases line up with TRBD1. This CDR3 is 18 amino acids long. Germline V gene data show CDR1 as MDHEN and CDR2 as SYDVKM. Trimming cost V 7 bases and J 5 bases; bases outside gene matches: 18. The CDR3 spells CASISPGQGPSDYQPQHF. The CDR3 DNA is TGTGCCAGCATTTCGCCGGGACAGGGTCCGTCGGATTATCAGCCCCAGCATTTT.

This clone showed up just a few times. The chain has TRBV5-1 and TRBJ1-1; D unclear. V was cut by 1 base and J by 0 bases, with 10 bases left in between. Germline V gene sequence: CDR1 SGHRS, CDR2 YFSETQ. The CDR3 extends over 15 amino acids. The CDR3 DNA follows: TGCGCCAGCAGCTTGTCGGCAGCGATGAACACTGAAGCTTTCTTT. Its protein product is CASSLSAAMNTEAFF.

This clone came up once. J is TRBJ2-5 and V is TRBV7-9; D is possibly TRBD2 (6 bases). The CDR3 is 14 residues long. The V end was cut by 4 bases, the J end by 4 bases, with 13 bases between. Germline loops: CDR1 SEHNR, CDR2 FQNEAQ (reference sequence). The CDR3 region is CASSSPLAPETQYF. Written as DNA, the CDR3 is TGTGCCAGCAGCTCACCCCTAGCGCCAGAGACCCAGTACTTC.

The rearrangement joins TRBV9 to TRBJ2-3; no clear D. The CDR3 covers 13 residues. Germline CDR1 SGDLS, CDR2 YYNGEE. V was pared by 2 bases and J by 4 bases, with 8 bases between. The CDR3 protein is CASSVALADTQYF. DNA of the CDR3: TGTGCCAGCAGCGTGGCCCTCGCAGATACGCAGTATTTT.

This clone occurred a few times. V gene TRBV4-1 combines with J gene TRBJ1-1; D remains ambiguous. Looked up from germline, CDR1 is MGHRA and CDR2 is YSYEKL. The ends were cut back, 2 bases at V and 11 bases at J, with 15 bases in the middle. The CDR3 has 13 amino acids. Written as DNA, the CDR3 is TGCGCCAGCAGCCAAATCGATCTAGAGAGGGCTTTCTTT. It translates to CASSQIDLERAFF.